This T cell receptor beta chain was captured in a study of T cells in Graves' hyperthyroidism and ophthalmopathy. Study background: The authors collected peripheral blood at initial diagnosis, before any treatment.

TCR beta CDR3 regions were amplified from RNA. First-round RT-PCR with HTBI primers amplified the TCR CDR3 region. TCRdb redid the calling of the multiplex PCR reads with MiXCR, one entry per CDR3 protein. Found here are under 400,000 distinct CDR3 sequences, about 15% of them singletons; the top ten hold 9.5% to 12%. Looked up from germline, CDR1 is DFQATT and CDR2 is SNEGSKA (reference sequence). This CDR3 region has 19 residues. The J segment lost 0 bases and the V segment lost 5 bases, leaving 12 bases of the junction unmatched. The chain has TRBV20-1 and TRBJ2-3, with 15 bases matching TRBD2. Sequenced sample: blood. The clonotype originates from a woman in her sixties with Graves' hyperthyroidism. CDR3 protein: CSARTLGLAGGPSTDTQYF. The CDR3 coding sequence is TGCAGTGCTCGGACCCTAGGACTAGCGGGAGGGCCAAGCACAGATACGCAGTATTTT.